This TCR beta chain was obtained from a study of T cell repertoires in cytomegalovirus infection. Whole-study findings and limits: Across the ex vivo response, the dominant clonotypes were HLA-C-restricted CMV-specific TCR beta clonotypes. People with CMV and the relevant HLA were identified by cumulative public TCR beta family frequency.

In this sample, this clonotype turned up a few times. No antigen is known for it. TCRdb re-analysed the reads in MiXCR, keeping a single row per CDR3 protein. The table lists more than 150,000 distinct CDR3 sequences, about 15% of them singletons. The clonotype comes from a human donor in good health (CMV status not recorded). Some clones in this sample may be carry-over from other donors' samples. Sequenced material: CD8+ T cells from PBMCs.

CDR3 DNA: TGTGCCAGCAGTGAGAGGGGGAAGCGCACTGAAGCTTTCTTT. Translating it yields CASSERGKRTEAFF. The chain combines TRBV25-1 with TRBJ1-1, with D maybe TRBD1 (6 bases). Trimming pared 3 bases from V and 4 bases from J, leaving 12 bases between. This CDR3 is 14 amino acids long. Germline values: CDR1 MGHDK, CDR2 SYGVNS.